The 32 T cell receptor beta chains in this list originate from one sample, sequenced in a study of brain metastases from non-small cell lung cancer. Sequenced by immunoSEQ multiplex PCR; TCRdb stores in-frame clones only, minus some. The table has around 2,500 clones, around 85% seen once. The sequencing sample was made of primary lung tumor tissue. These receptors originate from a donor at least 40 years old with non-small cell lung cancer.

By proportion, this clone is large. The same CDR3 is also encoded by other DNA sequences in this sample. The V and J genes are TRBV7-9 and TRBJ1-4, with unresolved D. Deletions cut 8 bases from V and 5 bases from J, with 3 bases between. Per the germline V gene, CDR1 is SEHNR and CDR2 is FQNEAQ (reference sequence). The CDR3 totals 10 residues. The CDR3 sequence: CASGNEKLFF. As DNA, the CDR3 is TGTGCCAGCGGAAATGAAAAACTGTTTTTT.

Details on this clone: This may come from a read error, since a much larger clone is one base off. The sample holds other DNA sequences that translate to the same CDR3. This chain's CDR3 is CSVSGGSSYNEQFF. For the CDR3, the DNA is TGCAGCGTTTCTGGGGGCAGCTCCTATAATGAGCAGTTCTTC. The chain joins TRBV29-1 to TRBJ2-1, with D possibly TRBD1 on 6 matching bases. Germline lookup yields CDR1 SQVTM and CDR2 ANQGSEA. The CDR3 extends over 14 amino acids.

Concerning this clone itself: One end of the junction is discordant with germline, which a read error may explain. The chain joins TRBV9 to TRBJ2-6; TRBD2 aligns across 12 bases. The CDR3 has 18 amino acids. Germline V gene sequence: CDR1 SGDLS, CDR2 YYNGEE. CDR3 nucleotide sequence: TGTGCCAGCAGCTCAGGACTAGCGGGGAGCTCTGGGGCCAACGTCTTGACTTTC. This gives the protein CASSSGLAGSSGANVLTF.

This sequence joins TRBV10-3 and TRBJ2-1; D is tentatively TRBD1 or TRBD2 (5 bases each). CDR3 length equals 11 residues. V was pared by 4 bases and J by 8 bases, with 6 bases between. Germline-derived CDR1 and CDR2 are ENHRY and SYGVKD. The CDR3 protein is CAISGGDEQFF. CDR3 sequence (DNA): TGTGCCATCAGTGGAGGGGATGAGCAGTTCTTC.

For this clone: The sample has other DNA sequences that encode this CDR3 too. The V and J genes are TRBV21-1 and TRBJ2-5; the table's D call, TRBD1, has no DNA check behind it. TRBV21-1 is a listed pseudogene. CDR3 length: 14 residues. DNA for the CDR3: TGTGCCAGCAGCAGAGGACAGGACCAAGAGACCCAGTACTTC. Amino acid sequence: CASSRGQDQETQYF.

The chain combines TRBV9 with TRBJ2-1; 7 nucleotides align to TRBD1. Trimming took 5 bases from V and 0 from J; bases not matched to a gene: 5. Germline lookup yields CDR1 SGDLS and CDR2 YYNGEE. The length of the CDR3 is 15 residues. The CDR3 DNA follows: TGTGCCAGCAGTCCTACAGGGGACTCCTACAATGAGCAGTTCTTC. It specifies CASSPTGDSYNEQFF.

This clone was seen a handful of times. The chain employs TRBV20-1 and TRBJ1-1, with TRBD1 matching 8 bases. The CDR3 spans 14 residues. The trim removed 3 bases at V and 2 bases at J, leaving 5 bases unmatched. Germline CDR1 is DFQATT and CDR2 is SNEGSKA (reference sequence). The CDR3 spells CSASPGQGNTEAFF. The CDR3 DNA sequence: TGCAGTGCTAGTCCTGGACAGGGTAACACTGAAGCTTTCTTT.

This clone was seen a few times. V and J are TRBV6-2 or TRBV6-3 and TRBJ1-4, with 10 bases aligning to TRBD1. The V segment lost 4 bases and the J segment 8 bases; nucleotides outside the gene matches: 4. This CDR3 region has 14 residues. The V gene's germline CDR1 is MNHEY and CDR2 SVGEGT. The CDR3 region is CASSSGTGEEKLFF. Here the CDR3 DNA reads TGTGCCAGCAGTTCCGGGACAGGGGAAGAAAAACTGTTTTTT.

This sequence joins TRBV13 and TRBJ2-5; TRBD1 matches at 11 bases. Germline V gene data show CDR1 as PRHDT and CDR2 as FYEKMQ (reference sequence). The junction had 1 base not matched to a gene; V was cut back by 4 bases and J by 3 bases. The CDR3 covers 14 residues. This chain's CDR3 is CASSWGQGEETQYF. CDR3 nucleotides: TGTGCCAGCAGCTGGGGACAGGGGGAAGAGACCCAGTACTTC.

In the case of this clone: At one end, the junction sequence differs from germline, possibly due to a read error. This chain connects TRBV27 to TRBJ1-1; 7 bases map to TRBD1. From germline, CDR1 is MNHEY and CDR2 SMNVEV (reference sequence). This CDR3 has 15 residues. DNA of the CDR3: TGTGCCAACAGTTTTTACAGGGGAGGGAACACTGAAGCTTTCTTT. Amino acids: CANSFYRGGNTEAFF.

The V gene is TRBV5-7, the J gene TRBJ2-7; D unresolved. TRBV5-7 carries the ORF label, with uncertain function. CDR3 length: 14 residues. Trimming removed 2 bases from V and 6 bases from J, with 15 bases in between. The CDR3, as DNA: TGTGCCAGCAGCTTACTCTGGAAGGGTCCCGAGCAGTACTTC. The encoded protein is CASSLLWKGPEQYF.

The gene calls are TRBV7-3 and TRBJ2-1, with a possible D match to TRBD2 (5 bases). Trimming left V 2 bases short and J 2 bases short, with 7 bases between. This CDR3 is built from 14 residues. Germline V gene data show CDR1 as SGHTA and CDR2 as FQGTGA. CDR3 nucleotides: TGTGCCAGCAGCTTAGACGGGACCTACAATGAGCAGTTCTTC. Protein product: CASSLDGTYNEQFF.

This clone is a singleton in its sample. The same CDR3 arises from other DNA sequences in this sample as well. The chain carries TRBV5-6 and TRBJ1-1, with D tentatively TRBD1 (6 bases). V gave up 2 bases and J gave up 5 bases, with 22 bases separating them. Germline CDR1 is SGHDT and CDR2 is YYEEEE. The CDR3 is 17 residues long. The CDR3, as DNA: TGTGCCAGCAGCTTAGCTCTCCTCTCAGGGGAGGGTACTGAAGCTTTCTTT. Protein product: CASSLALLSGEGTEAFF.

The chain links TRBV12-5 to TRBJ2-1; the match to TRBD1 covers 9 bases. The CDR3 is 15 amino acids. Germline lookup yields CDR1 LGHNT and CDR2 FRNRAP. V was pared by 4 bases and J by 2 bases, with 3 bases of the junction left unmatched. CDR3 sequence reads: CASGSRQGAYNEQFF. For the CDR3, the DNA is TGTGCTAGTGGTTCCCGACAGGGGGCCTACAATGAGCAGTTCTTC.

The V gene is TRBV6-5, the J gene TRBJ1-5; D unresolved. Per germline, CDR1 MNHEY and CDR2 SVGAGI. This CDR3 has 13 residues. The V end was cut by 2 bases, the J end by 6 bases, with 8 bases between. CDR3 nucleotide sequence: TGTGCCAGCAGTTACCATCGTCTTCAGCCCCAGCATTTT. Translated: CASSYHRLQPQHF.

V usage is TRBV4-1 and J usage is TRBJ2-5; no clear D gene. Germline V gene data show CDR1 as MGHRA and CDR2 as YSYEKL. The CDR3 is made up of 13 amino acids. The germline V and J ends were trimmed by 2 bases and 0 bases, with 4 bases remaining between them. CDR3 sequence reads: CASSQQYQETQYF. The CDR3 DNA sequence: TGCGCCAGCAGCCAACAATACCAAGAGACCCAGTACTTC.

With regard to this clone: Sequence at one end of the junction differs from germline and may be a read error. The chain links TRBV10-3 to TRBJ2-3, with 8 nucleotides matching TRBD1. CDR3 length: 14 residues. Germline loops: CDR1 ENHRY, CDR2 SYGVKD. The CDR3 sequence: CAISQGAGTDMQYF. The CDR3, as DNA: TGTGCCATCAGCCAGGGGGCCGGCACAGATATGCAGTATTTT.

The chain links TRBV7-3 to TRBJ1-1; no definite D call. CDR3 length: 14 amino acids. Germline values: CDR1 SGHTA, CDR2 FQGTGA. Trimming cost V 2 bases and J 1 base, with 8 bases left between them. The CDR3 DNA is TGTGCCAGCAGCTTATTAGGGCAGAACACTGAAGCTTTCTTT. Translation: CASSLLGQNTEAFF.

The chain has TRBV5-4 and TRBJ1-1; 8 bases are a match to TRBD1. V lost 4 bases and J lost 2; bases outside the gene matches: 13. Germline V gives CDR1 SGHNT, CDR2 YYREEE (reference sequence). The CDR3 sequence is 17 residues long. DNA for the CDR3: TGTGCCAGCAGCACCGGACAGGGTACGACCCTCAACACTGAAGCTTTCTTT. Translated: CASSTGQGTTLNTEAFF.

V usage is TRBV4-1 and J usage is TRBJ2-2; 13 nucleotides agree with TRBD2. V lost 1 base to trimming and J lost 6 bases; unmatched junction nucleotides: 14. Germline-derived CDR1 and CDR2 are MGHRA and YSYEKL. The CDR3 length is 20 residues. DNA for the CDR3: TGCGCCAGCAGCCAAGTACTAGCGGGAGGGCCTATTAGGTTATCCGGGGAGCTGTTTTTT. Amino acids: CASSQVLAGGPIRLSGELFF.

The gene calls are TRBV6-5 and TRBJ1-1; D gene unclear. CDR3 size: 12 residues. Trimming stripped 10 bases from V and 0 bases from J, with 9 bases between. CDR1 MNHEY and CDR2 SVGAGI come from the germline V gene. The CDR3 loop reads CATGRMNTEAFF. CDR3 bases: TGTGCCACCGGACGAATGAACACTGAAGCTTTCTTT.

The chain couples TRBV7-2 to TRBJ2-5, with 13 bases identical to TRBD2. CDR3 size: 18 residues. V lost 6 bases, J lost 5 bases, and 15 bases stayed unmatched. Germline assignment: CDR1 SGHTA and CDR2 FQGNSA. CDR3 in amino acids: CASSPPSGTSGIYETQYF. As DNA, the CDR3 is TGTGCCAGCAGTCCGCCGTCTGGGACTAGCGGGATCTACGAGACCCAGTACTTC.

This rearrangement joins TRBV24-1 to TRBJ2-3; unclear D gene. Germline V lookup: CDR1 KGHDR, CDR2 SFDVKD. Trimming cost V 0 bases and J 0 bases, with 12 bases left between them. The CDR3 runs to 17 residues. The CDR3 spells CATSDLGHGDSTDTQYF. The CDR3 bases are TGTGCCACCAGTGATTTGGGCCATGGGGATAGCACAGATACGCAGTATTTT.

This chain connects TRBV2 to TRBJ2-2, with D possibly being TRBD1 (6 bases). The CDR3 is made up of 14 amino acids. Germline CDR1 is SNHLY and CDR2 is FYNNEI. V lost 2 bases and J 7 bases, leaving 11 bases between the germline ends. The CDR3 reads CASSENRVNGELFF. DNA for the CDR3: TGTGCCAGCAGTGAAAACAGGGTGAACGGGGAGCTGTTTTTT.

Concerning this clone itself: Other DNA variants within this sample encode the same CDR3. This CDR3 is CASSETGGGMETQYF. CDR3 in DNA: TGTGCCAGCAGTGAAACGGGAGGAGGAATGGAGACCCAGTACTTC. The chain uses TRBV25-1 and TRBJ2-5; 7 bases match TRBD2. Germline V lookup: CDR1 MGHDK, CDR2 SYGVNS. The CDR3 has 15 amino acids. V lost 2 bases and J lost 5; bases outside the gene matches: 8.

CDR3 residues: CASSRQVGTDNSPLHF. The CDR3 DNA follows: TGTGCCAGCAGCCGCCAAGTAGGGACAGACAATTCACCCCTCCACTTT. This chain uses TRBV3-1 (or the pseudogene TRBV3-2) with TRBJ1-6, with 7 bases lining up with TRBD1. This CDR3 has 16 amino acids. Germline lookup yields CDR1 LGHDT and CDR2 YNNKEL (reference sequence). V was pared by 4 bases and J by 7 bases, with 10 bases of the junction left unmatched.

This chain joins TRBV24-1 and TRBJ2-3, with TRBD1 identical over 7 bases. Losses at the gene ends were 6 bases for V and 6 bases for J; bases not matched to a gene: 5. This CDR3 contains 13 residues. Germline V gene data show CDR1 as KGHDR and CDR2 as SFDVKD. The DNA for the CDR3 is TGTGCCACCAGTACAATCAGGGGGGATACGCAGTATTTT. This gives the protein CATSTIRGDTQYF.

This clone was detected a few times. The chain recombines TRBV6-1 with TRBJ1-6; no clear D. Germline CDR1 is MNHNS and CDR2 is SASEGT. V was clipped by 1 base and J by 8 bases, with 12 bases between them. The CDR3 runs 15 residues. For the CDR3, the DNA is TGTGCCAGCAGTGAAGATGGGCAGAGAGATTCACCCCTCCACTTT. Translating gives CASSEDGQRDSPLHF.

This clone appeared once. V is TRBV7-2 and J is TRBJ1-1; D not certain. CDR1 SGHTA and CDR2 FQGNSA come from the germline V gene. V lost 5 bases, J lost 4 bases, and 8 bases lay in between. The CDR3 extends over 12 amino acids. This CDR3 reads CASSRVGTEAFF. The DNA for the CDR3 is TGTGCCAGCAGCCGGGTGGGCACTGAAGCTTTCTTT.

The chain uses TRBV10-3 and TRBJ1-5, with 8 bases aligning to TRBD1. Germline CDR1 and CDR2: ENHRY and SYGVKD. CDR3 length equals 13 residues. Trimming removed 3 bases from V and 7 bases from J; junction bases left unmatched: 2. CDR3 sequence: CAISDGTGQPQHF. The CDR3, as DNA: TGTGCCATCAGTGATGGGACAGGACAGCCCCAGCATTTT.

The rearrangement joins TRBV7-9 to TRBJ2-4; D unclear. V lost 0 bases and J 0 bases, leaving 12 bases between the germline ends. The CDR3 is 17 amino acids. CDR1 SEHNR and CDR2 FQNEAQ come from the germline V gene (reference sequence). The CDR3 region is CASSLASLQVAKNIQYF. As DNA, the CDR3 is TGTGCCAGCAGCTTAGCCTCTCTCCAAGTAGCCAAAAACATTCAGTACTTC.

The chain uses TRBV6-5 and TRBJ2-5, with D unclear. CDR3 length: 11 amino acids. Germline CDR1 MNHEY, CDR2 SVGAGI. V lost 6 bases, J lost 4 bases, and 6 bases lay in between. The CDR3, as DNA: TGTGCCAGCAGACAAGGAGAGACCCAGTACTTC. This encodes CASRQGETQYF.